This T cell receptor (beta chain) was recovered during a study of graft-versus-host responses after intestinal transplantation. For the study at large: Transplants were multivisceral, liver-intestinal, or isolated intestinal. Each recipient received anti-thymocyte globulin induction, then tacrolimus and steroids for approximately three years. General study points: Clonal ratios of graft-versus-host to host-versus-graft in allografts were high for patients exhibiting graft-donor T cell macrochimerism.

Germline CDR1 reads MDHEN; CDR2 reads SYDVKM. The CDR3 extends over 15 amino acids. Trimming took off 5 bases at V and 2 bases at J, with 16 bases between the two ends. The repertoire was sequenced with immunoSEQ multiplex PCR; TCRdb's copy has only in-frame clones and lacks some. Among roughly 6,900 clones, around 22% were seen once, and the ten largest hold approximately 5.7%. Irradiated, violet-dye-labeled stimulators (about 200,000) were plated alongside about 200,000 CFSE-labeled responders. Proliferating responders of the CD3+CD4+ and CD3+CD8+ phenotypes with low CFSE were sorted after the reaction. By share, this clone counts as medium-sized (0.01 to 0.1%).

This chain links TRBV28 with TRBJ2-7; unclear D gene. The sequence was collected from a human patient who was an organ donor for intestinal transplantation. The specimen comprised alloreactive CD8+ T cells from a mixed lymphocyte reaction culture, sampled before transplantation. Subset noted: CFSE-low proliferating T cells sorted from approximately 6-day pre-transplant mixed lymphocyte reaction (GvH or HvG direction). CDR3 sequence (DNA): TGTGCCAGCAGTCCCCGGTATGATCGGCCCTACGAGCAGTACTTC. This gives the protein CASSPRYDRPYEQYF.